These 29 T cell receptor beta chains were all obtained from the same sample, sequenced in a study of T cells in Graves' hyperthyroidism and ophthalmopathy (dated by TCRdb to the late 2010s). Receptor amplification or capture employed multiplex PCR. The run used an Illumina HiSeq 2000. The TCR beta CDR3 regions were amplified from RNA transcripts. A first-round RT-PCR of the TCR CDR3 used the HTBI primer set with the Qiagen OneStep RT-PCR kit. TCRdb itself trimmed the public reads at Q25 with fastp, ran MiXCR and retained productive beta chains. Each CDR3 protein appears once, grouped with its most common genes and DNA. The sample has hundreds of thousands of distinct CDR3 sequences on record, about 15% of them singletons. Around 23% of the sample is in the top ten clones. Sequenced input: blood. The receptors shown here come from a woman aged 25 to 45 with Graves' hyperthyroidism.

This clonotype was recorded many times. The V gene is TRBV7-3, the J gene TRBJ2-3; D could derive from TRBD1 or TRBD2 (5 bases each). Looked up from germline, CDR1 is SGHTA and CDR2 is FQGTGA. The CDR3 totals 12 residues. V gave up 3 bases and J gave up 8 bases, with 9 bases separating them. DNA of the CDR3: TGTGCCAGCAGCTTCCCCGGGACTACGCAGTATTTT. It yields the protein CASSFPGTTQYF.

The chain has TRBV5-6 and TRBJ2-7; 10 bases are a match to TRBD1. After removal of 5 bases from V and 6 bases from J, the junction contained 11 bases not matched to a gene. Germline loops: CDR1 SGHDT, CDR2 YYEEEE. The CDR3 runs to 15 residues. The CDR3 reads CASRRGTGVFVEQYF. The CDR3 region has the DNA TGTGCCAGCAGGAGGGGGACAGGGGTATTCGTCGAGCAGTACTTC.

This clonotype appeared a few times. J is TRBJ2-7 and V is TRBV2, with 8 bases that match TRBD1. This CDR3 comprises 14 residues. V dropped 10 bases and J dropped 1; count of bases not matched to a gene: 9. Germline V gene lookup returns CDR1 SNHLY and CDR2 FYNNEI. CDR3: CATLLTGGSYEQYF. CDR3 bases: TGTGCCACCCTGCTCACAGGGGGTTCCTACGAGCAGTACTTC.

The genes are TRBV6-5 and TRBJ2-3; D may be TRBD1 or TRBD2 (6 bases each). Germline V CDR1 and CDR2: MNHEY, SVGAGI. The CDR3 is 14 residues long. The germline V and J ends were trimmed by 1 base and 4 bases, with 9 bases remaining between them. The CDR3 nucleotides are TGTGCCAGCAGTTACTGGGGGGCCGCAGATACGCAGTATTTT. It codes for CASSYWGAADTQYF.

This clonotype was observed at least ten times. The chain uses TRBV28 and TRBJ1-2; no definite D call. The germline V gene encodes CDR1 MDHEN and CDR2 SYDVKM. The CDR3 is 12 residues long. Trimming took off 2 bases at V and 11 bases at J, with 12 bases between the two ends. The CDR3 here is CASSLGYYRYTF. The CDR3 DNA is TGTGCCAGCAGTTTAGGGTATTACAGATACACCTTC.

This chain joins TRBV7-9 and TRBJ2-2; 7 nucleotides align to TRBD2. Germline CDR1 and CDR2: SEHNR and FQNEAQ (reference sequence). The J segment lost 7 bases and the V segment lost 1 base, leaving 12 bases of the junction unmatched. CDR3 length: 17 amino acids. CDR3 residues: CASSLGGRGSVSGELFF. CDR3 in DNA: TGTGCCAGCAGCTTAGGAGGTCGCGGGAGTGTTAGCGGGGAGCTGTTTTTT.

This clonotype has just a few counts. The rearrangement uses TRBV10-1 and TRBJ1-1, with 7 bases matching TRBD1. Trimming cost V 8 bases and J 7 bases; bases outside gene matches: 7. Germline CDR1 WNHNN, CDR2 SYGVQD (reference sequence). This CDR3 is 12 amino acids long. The CDR3 protein is CASRDSQYEAFF. In DNA form, the CDR3 reads TGCGCCAGCCGGGACAGCCAATATGAAGCTTTCTTT.

Worth noting for this clonotype: The junction departs from the called germline gene at one end, perhaps through a read error. The rearrangement joins TRBV20-1 to TRBJ1-5; D call uncertain. CDR1 and CDR2 from the germline V gene are DFQATT and SNEGSKA (reference sequence). The CDR3 extends over 16 amino acids. The CDR3 loop reads CSARDPSWESNHPQHF. The CDR3 bases are TGCAGTGCTAGAGATCCTAGCTGGGAGAGCAATCATCCCCAGCATTTT.

This chain uses TRBV3-1 with TRBJ2-7; possible D gene TRBD2, 5 bases. Per the germline V gene, CDR1 is LGHDT and CDR2 is YNNKEL (reference sequence). The length of the CDR3 is 17 residues. V was pared by 2 bases and J by 1 base, with 18 bases between. The CDR3, as DNA: TGTGCCAGCAGCCAACGTCGTTTAGATACGGGGTCCTACGAGCAGTACTTC. Encoded protein: CASSQRRLDTGSYEQYF.

This clonotype occurred many times. V gene TRBV28 combines with J gene TRBJ1-5; no clear D. Germline CDR1 and CDR2: MDHEN and SYDVKM. Trimming took 4 bases from V and 5 from J, leaving 15 bases between them. CDR3 size: 15 residues. The CDR3 region has the DNA TGTGCCAGCAGTTCCCAAAGTTCGCAAGATCAGCCCCAGCATTTT. Translated, it gives CASSSQSSQDQPQHF. The full variable domain, rest sourced from reference TRBV28 and TRBJ1-5, is DVKVTQSSRYLVKRTGEKVFLECVQDMDHENMFWYRQDPGLGLRLIYFSYDVKMKEKGDIPEGYSVSREKKERFSLILESASTNQTSMYLCASSSQSSQDQPQHFGDGTRLSIL.

J is TRBJ2-6 and V is TRBV7-9; TRBD1 or TRBD2 may be the D gene (6 bases each). Looked up from germline, CDR1 is SEHNR and CDR2 is FQNEAQ (reference sequence). V lost 5 bases to trimming and J lost 1 base, with 15 bases between them. There are 17 residues in the CDR3. The CDR3 DNA sequence: TGTGCCAGCAGCGGGGGGCGCGGGTTTTCTGGGGCCAACGTCCTGACTTTC. Its protein product is CASSGGRGFSGANVLTF. Drawing the rest from reference TRBV7-9 and TRBJ2-6, the complete variable domain is DTGVSQNPRHKITKRGQNVTFRCDPISEHNRLYWYRQTLGQGPEFLTYFQNEAQLEKSRLLSDRFSAERPKGSFSTLEIQRTEQGDSAMYLCASSGGRGFSGANVLTFGAGSRLTVL.

This clonotype has just a few counts. This chain links TRBV6-2 or TRBV6-3 with TRBJ2-1; the match to TRBD2 covers 8 bases. Germline values: CDR1 MNHEY, CDR2 SVGEGT. V dropped 5 bases and J dropped 15; count of bases not matched to a gene: 15. The CDR3 length is 14 residues. The CDR3 reads CASSQPGGGLRLFF. The CDR3 coding sequence is TGTGCCAGCAGTCAACCTGGCGGGGGGTTGAGGCTGTTCTTC.

The V and J genes are TRBV7-2 and TRBJ2-2; 7 bases map to TRBD2. The CDR3 consists of 16 residues. Per the germline V gene, CDR1 is SGHTA and CDR2 is FQGNSA. The ends lost 3 bases at V and 8 bases at J; junction bases unmatched: 12. Here the CDR3 reads CASSFQRAGVGGELFF. In DNA, the CDR3 is TGTGCCAGCAGCTTCCAGCGGGCGGGAGTGGGTGGGGAGCTGTTTTTT. Complete variable domain (other parts from reference TRBV7-2 and TRBJ2-2): GAGVSQSPSNKVTEKGKDVELRCDPISGHTALYWYRQSLGQGLEFLIYFQGNSAPDKSGLPSDRFSAERTGGSVSTLTIQRTQQEDSAVYLCASSFQRAGVGGELFFGEGSRLTVL.

This clonotype was observed a few times. The chain uses TRBV20-1 and TRBJ2-1, with TRBD2 matching 13 bases. Germline CDR1 DFQATT, CDR2 SNEGSKA (reference sequence). Trimming removed 5 bases from V and 7 bases from J; junction bases left unmatched: 11. The CDR3 is 16 amino acids. The CDR3 DNA reads as TGCAGTGCTCAGGGGGGGGGGACTAGCGGGGTGAATGAGCAGTTCTTC. Protein sequence: CSAQGGGTSGVNEQFF.

This clonotype was counted at least ten times. This chain links TRBV28 with TRBJ2-4, with no clear D. This CDR3 spans 16 amino acids. The germline V gene has CDR1 MDHEN and CDR2 SYDVKM. V lost 6 bases and J lost 1, with 16 bases in between. The CDR3 loop reads CASRQAGPRAKNIQYF. The CDR3 region has the DNA TGTGCCAGCAGACAAGCTGGCCCGAGGGCCAAAAACATTCAGTACTTC.

The chain joins TRBV9 to TRBJ2-1; 9 bases fit TRBD2. This CDR3 has 18 amino acids. After removal of 1 base from V and 5 bases from J, the junction contained 13 bases not matched to a gene. CDR1 SGDLS and CDR2 YYNGEE come from the germline V gene. The CDR3 loop reads CASSVTGQLAGENNEQFF. For the CDR3, the DNA is TGTGCCAGCAGCGTAACAGGGCAATTAGCGGGAGAGAACAATGAGCAGTTCTTC.

This clonotype was counted many times. The CDR3 sequence: CATSRDLAGGQETQYF. CDR3 nucleotide sequence: TGTGCCACCAGCAGAGATCTAGCGGGAGGACAAGAGACCCAGTACTTC. V and J are TRBV15 and TRBJ2-5, with 11 positions matching TRBD2. J gave up 2 bases and V 0 bases, and 2 bases lay outside the gene matches. The germline V gene encodes CDR1 LNHNV and CDR2 YYDKDF (reference sequence). The CDR3 loop spans 16 amino acids.

The J gene is TRBJ2-7, the V gene TRBV19; no clear D. Germline CDR1 and CDR2: LNHDA and SQIVND (reference sequence). Trimming removed 7 bases at V and 2 bases at J, with 15 bases between. The CDR3 is made up of 14 amino acids. CDR3 in DNA: TGTGCCAGTAAGCCGGCACATCCCACCTACGAGCAGTACTTC. This translates into CASKPAHPTYEQYF.

This chain uses TRBV28 with TRBJ2-3; D is perhaps TRBD2 (5 bases). V lost 7 bases and J 2 bases, leaving 10 bases between the germline ends. CDR1 MDHEN and CDR2 SYDVKM come from the germline V gene. The CDR3 is made up of 13 amino acids. The DNA of the CDR3 is TGTGCCAGCACGGCTAGCCCCACAGATACGCAGTATTTT. Translation: CASTASPTDTQYF.

This clonotype was observed a handful of times. This rearrangement joins TRBV20-1 to TRBJ1-3; D not resolved. The V end lost 2 bases, the J end lost 0 bases, and 5 bases lay between the germline ends. The CDR3 extends over 13 amino acids. The germline V gene has CDR1 DFQATT and CDR2 SNEGSKA (reference sequence). CDR3 nucleotides: TGCAGTGCTAGACTACCCTCTGGAAACACCATATATTTT. Translating it yields CSARLPSGNTIYF.

In this sample, this clonotype turned up many times. The genes are TRBV30 and TRBJ1-1; D possibly corresponds to TRBD1 (6 bases). The CDR3 sequence is 13 residues long. CDR1 and CDR2 from the germline V gene are GTSNPN and SVGIG (reference sequence). V was cut by 0 bases and J by 11 bases, with 16 bases left in between. The CDR3 loop is CAWSVLRQGSAFF. CDR3 bases: TGTGCCTGGAGTGTACTGAGGCAGGGGAGCGCTTTCTTT.

Many counts were recorded for this clonotype. This chain joins TRBV2 and TRBJ2-7; the match to TRBD2 covers 9 bases. The CDR3 is made up of 12 amino acids. The V gene's germline CDR1 is SNHLY and CDR2 FYNNEI. J was trimmed by 4 bases and V by 11 bases; bases with no gene match: 6. The CDR3 DNA follows: TGTGCCTCGGGTCTAGCGGGATACGAGCAGTACTTC. Translated: CASGLAGYEQYF.

At least ten counts were recorded for this clonotype. J is TRBJ2-1 and V is TRBV19, with 11 bases that match TRBD2. Trimming cost V 4 bases and J 2 bases; bases outside gene matches: 1. Germline V lookup: CDR1 LNHDA, CDR2 SQIVND (reference sequence). The CDR3 extends over 15 amino acids. The CDR3 DNA is TGTGCCAGTAGTAGTAGCGGGAGGGCCTACAATGAGCAGTTCTTC. Its translation is CASSSSGRAYNEQFF.

V and J are TRBV12-3 or TRBV12-4 and TRBJ2-1; no definite D call. This CDR3 is built from 13 residues. The V and J ends lost 6 bases and 7 bases respectively, with 13 bases between them. This chain's CDR3 is CASRQLTLNEQFF. The CDR3 region has the DNA TGTGCCAGCAGGCAACTTACCCTTAATGAGCAGTTCTTC.

V gene TRBV11-2 combines with J gene TRBJ2-7; D possibly corresponds to TRBD2 (5 bases). The CDR3 consists of 14 residues. V shed 1 base and J shed 5 bases, with 12 bases lying between them. CDR1 is SGHAT, CDR2 FQNNGV, per germline. CDR3 in amino acids: CASSLAGKRDEQYF. DNA of the CDR3: TGTGCCAGCAGCTTAGCGGGTAAGAGGGACGAGCAGTACTTC.

This clonotype was seen at least ten times. V gene TRBV20-1 combines with J gene TRBJ2-5; 7 nucleotides align to TRBD1. Germline trimming cut 5 bases from V and 5 bases from J; bases unmatched to any gene: 11. The V gene's germline CDR1 is DFQATT and CDR2 SNEGSKA (reference sequence). CDR3 size: 14 residues. CDR3 in amino acids: CSAGTAYRFETQYF. CDR3 nucleotide sequence: TGCAGTGCTGGGACAGCCTATCGTTTCGAGACCCAGTACTTC.

This clonotype was detected only a few times. The J gene is TRBJ1-3, the V gene TRBV7-2, with TRBD1 matching over 8 bases. The CDR3 is made up of 14 amino acids. Per the germline V gene, CDR1 is SGHTA and CDR2 is FQGNSA. The J segment lost 4 bases and the V segment lost 4 bases, leaving 3 bases of the junction unmatched. Here the CDR3 reads CASSSDRGGNTIYF. For the CDR3, the DNA is TGTGCCAGCAGCTCTGACAGGGGCGGAAACACCATATATTTT.

This clonotype was found a few times. V is TRBV10-3 and J is TRBJ2-1; 11 bases fit TRBD2. V lost 3 bases to trimming and J lost 7 bases; unmatched junction nucleotides: 8. From germline, CDR1 is ENHRY and CDR2 SYGVKD. The CDR3 length is 16 residues. The CDR3 DNA reads TGTGCCATCAGTGAAGTTCTAGCGGGAGGCCGTAATGAGCAGTTCTTC. This sequence encodes CAISEVLAGGRNEQFF.

This clonotype was observed many times. The J gene is TRBJ1-1, the V gene TRBV20-1; D unresolved. Germline V gene sequence: CDR1 DFQATT, CDR2 SNEGSKA (reference sequence). V was clipped by 5 bases and J by 4 bases, with 17 bases between them. The CDR3 runs to 14 residues. The CDR3 coding sequence is TGCAGTGCTGCCGGGTCTTCGAAGAGCACTGAAGCTTTCTTT. It is translated as CSAAGSSKSTEAFF.